The next 19 T cell receptor beta chains were all read from a single sample in a study of cytotoxic CD8 clonotypes in ibrutinib-treated CLL. Repertoires were generated with immunoSEQ multiplex PCR, while TCRdb's copy carries only in-frame clones and drops some. This sample carries approximately 70,000 clones, 80% of them seen once, and the ten largest clones take roughly 7.5%. The input for sequencing was PBMCs, taken at disease progression, from a patient treated with ibrutinib. The receptors shown here come from a human donor with chronic lymphocytic leukemia.

The V gene is TRBV10-3, the J gene TRBJ1-3, with TRBD1 as a possible D gene (5 bases). Between the trimmed V and J ends, which lost 7 bases and 0 bases, there was a span of 13 bases. The CDR3 length is 15 residues. CDR1 is ENHRY and CDR2 is SYGVKD in the germline V gene. DNA of the CDR3: TGTGCCATCAACCCGACAGAGAGCTCTGGAAACACCATATATTTT. Protein: CAINPTESSGNTIYF.

This clone occurred a few times. The chain carries TRBV15 and TRBJ1-1, with D possibly TRBD1 on 5 matching bases. Germline V gene lookup returns CDR1 LNHNV and CDR2 YYDKDF (reference sequence). The CDR3 totals 15 residues. Trimming took 3 bases from V and 11 from J, leaving 22 bases between them. CDR3 sequence: CATSRVVRVGEEAFF. CDR3 in DNA: TGTGCCACCAGCAGGGTCGTTAGGGTAGGGGAGGAGGCTTTCTTT.

Turning to this clone: This sample includes further DNA sequences coding for the same CDR3. The chain has TRBV10-3 and TRBJ1-5; D is undetermined. CDR3 length: 15 amino acids. The V end lost 4 bases, the J end lost 3 bases, and 13 bases lay between the germline ends. In germline, CDR1 is ENHRY, CDR2 SYGVKD. CDR3 in DNA: TGTGCCATCAGTGGTACCGGGCGGAACAATCAGCCCCAGCATTTT. Protein: CAISGTGRNNQPQHF.

The rearrangement uses TRBV18 and TRBJ1-5, with D possibly matching TRBD1 (5 bases). The germline V and J ends were trimmed by 3 bases and 2 bases, with 14 bases remaining between them. CDR1 is KGHSH and CDR2 is LQKENI in the germline V gene. The CDR3 sequence is 16 residues long. CDR3 residues: CASSPGRTGGNQPQHF. The CDR3 DNA reads TGTGCCAGCTCACCCGGCCGGACGGGGGGCAATCAGCCCCAGCATTTT.

This clone was seen only once. The chain combines TRBV6-5 with TRBJ2-3; D may correspond to TRBD1 or TRBD2 (5 bases each). Trimming left V 6 bases short and J 12 bases short, with 13 bases between. The CDR3 is 11 amino acids. The V gene's germline CDR1 is MNHEY and CDR2 SVGAGI. CDR3 region: CASRFHGAQYF. In nucleotides, the CDR3 is TGTGCCAGCAGGTTCCACGGGGCTCAGTATTTT.

The chain joins TRBV29-1 to TRBJ2-2, with TRBD1 matching over 7 bases. This CDR3 is 14 amino acids long. Trimming took 7 bases from V and 0 from J; bases not matched to a gene: 5. Germline CDR1 reads SQVTM; CDR2 reads ANQGSEA. This chain's CDR3 is CSARDSANTGELFF. In nucleotides, the CDR3 is TGCAGCGCACGGGACAGTGCGAACACCGGGGAGCTGTTTTTT.

This chain links TRBV2 with TRBJ2-7; 7 bases match TRBD1. Per the germline V gene, CDR1 is SNHLY and CDR2 is FYNNEI. The trim removed 10 bases at V and 2 bases at J, leaving 8 bases unmatched. CDR3 length: 13 residues. The CDR3 DNA sequence: TGTGCCAACATAGACAGGGATACCTACGAGCAGTACTTC. As protein: CANIDRDTYEQYF.

J is TRBJ2-2 and V is TRBV5-4; TRBD1 agrees at 10 bases. Unmatched junction bases numbered 8, after V lost 3 bases and J lost 3 bases. The CDR3 length is 17 residues. Germline values: CDR1 SGHNT, CDR2 YYREEE (reference sequence). CDR3 coding DNA: TGTGCCAGCAGCTACGACAGGGGGCTTACGTACACCGGGGAGCTGTTTTTT. Translating it yields CASSYDRGLTYTGELFF.

The V gene is TRBV4-1, the J gene TRBJ2-7, with 13 bases matching TRBD2. Germline CDR1 reads MGHRA; CDR2 reads YSYEKL. V lost 4 bases and J lost 4; bases outside the gene matches: 1. CDR3 size: 14 residues. As DNA, the CDR3 is TGCGCCAGCAGCCGACTAGCGGGGGGTTACGAGCAGTACTTC. As protein: CASSRLAGGYEQYF.

The chain joins TRBV5-1 to TRBJ1-4, with D tentatively TRBD1 (5 bases). CDR1 and CDR2 (germline): SGHRS, YFSETQ. CDR3 length: 17 amino acids. The V end was cut by 0 bases, the J end by 4 bases, with 16 bases between. The CDR3 loop is CASSLDHLTADNEKLFF. The CDR3 nucleotides read TGCGCCAGCAGCTTGGATCATTTGACAGCAGATAATGAAAAACTGTTTTTT.

The chain combines TRBV14 with TRBJ2-3; D gene uncertain. This CDR3 contains 15 residues. The V end was cut by 1 base, the J end by 1 base, with 9 bases between. Germline V gene data show CDR1 as SGHDN and CDR2 as FVKESK. The DNA for the CDR3 is TGTGCCAGCAGCCAAGTCTTAACTGGCACAGATACGCAGTATTTT. Translating it yields CASSQVLTGTDTQYF.

The chain carries TRBV5-1 and TRBJ1-2; D is perhaps TRBD1 (5 bases). The germline gives CDR1 SGHRS, CDR2 YFSETQ. Trimming took off 7 bases at V and 5 bases at J, with 15 bases between the two ends. The length of the CDR3 is 13 residues. CDR3 sequence: CASFTPGEYGYTF. CDR3 nucleotides: TGCGCCAGCTTCACGCCGGGGGAATATGGCTACACCTTC.

This clone showed up just once. The chain employs TRBV6-4 and TRBJ2-1; TRBD2 agrees at 9 bases. The CDR3 spans 14 residues. Germline V lookup: CDR1 MRHNA, CDR2 SNTAGT. Trimming took 3 bases from V and 6 from J; bases not matched to a gene: 3. The chain's CDR3 is CASSERGGPNEQFF. CDR3 nucleotide sequence: TGTGCCAGCAGTGAGCGGGGGGGTCCCAATGAGCAGTTCTTC.

This clone was found a few times. The V and J genes are TRBV30 and TRBJ1-2; D remains unclear. The CDR3 extends over 15 amino acids. CDR1 and CDR2 (germline): GTSNPN, SVGIG (reference sequence). V lost 3 bases, J lost 7 bases, and 21 bases lay in between. CDR3 sequence: CAWRSWVDFIRGYTF. DNA for the CDR3: TGTGCCTGGAGGTCTTGGGTAGACTTCATACGTGGCTACACCTTC.

The table lists this clone with a few counts. The rearrangement uses TRBV28 and TRBJ1-5; maybe TRBD1 (6 bases). V was pared by 4 bases and J by 4 bases, with 14 bases between. The CDR3 totals 15 residues. CDR1 is MDHEN and CDR2 is SYDVKM in the germline V gene. The CDR3 here is CASSSQGTSNQPQHF. In DNA, the CDR3 is TGTGCCAGCAGTTCTCAGGGGACCTCTAATCAGCCCCAGCATTTT.

The rearrangement links TRBV19 to TRBJ2-7; D may match TRBD1 or TRBD2 (5 bases each). Trimming took off 11 bases at V and 4 bases at J, with 18 bases between the two ends. CDR1 is LNHDA and CDR2 is SQIVND in the germline V gene (reference sequence). The length of the CDR3 is 13 residues. The DNA for the CDR3 is TGTGCCCCTCCTGGCAGGGAGCTTTACGAGCAGTACTTC. Translated: CAPPGRELYEQYF. The full variable domain, completed using reference TRBV19 and TRBJ2-7, is DGGITQSPKYLFRKEGQNVTLSCEQNLNHDAMYWYRQDPGQGLRLIYYSQIVNDFQKGDIAEGYSVSREKKESFPLTVTSAQKNPTAFYLCAPPGRELYEQYFGPGTRLTVT.

J is TRBJ2-7 and V is TRBV10-1, with unresolved D. CDR3 length: 13 residues. Germline CDR1 is WNHNN and CDR2 is SYGVQD (reference sequence). V lost 1 base to trimming and J lost 3 bases, with 7 bases between them. As DNA, the CDR3 is TGCGCCAGCAGTGAGTTTCTGGACTACGAGCAGTACTTC. It codes for CASSEFLDYEQYF.

This clone occurred once. The chain links TRBV11-2 to TRBJ2-1, with 7 bases that match TRBD2. The CDR3 loop spans 16 amino acids. Germline CDR1 SGHAT, CDR2 FQNNGV. V shed 2 bases and J 4 bases; nucleotides not matched to a gene: 8. CDR3 in DNA: TGTGCCAGCAGCTTAAACGAACTAGCGTTTTACAATGAGCAGTTCTTC. Its translation is CASSLNELAFYNEQFF.

V gene TRBV5-1 combines with J gene TRBJ2-2; D gene ambiguous. The CDR3 totals 11 residues. Trimming removed 9 bases at V and 6 bases at J, with 9 bases between. Germline V gene sequence: CDR1 SGHRS, CDR2 YFSETQ. DNA of the CDR3: TGCGCCATCTGGACGGCCGGGGAGCTGTTTTTT. It yields the protein CAIWTAGELFF.